Below, 22 T cell receptor beta chains from the same sample are listed, as sequenced in a study of cytomegalovirus exposure and HLA in healthy donors. A multiplex PCR was run with 60 Vbeta primers and 13 Jbeta primers. The repertoire was sequenced with immunoSEQ multiplex PCR; TCRdb's copy has only in-frame clones and lacks some. The sample table sets out roughly 190,000 clones. Input material: PBMCs. All receptors come from a man aged 25 to 40 in good health and CMV-seronegative.

This sequence joins TRBV27 and TRBJ1-2, with 8 bases aligning to TRBD1. Unmatched junction bases numbered 8, after V lost 3 bases and J lost 8 bases. This CDR3 is built from 14 residues. Germline lookup yields CDR1 MNHEY and CDR2 SMNVEV (reference sequence). The CDR3 nucleotides read TGTGCCAGCAGTTTTCAGGGGGCGACGATGGGCTACACCTTC. It yields the protein CASSFQGATMGYTF.

The chain employs TRBV5-1 and TRBJ1-2; maybe TRBD1 (5 bases). Germline CDR1 and CDR2: SGHRS and YFSETQ. The length of the CDR3 is 15 residues. The ends were cut back, 1 base at V and 3 bases at J, with 13 bases in the middle. The CDR3 region has the DNA TGCGCCAGCAGCTTGTCCAGGGTGCGCCACTATGGCTACACCTTC. Translating it yields CASSLSRVRHYGYTF.

The chain carries TRBV5-1 and TRBJ1-5; D remains ambiguous. The CDR3 covers 15 residues. V shed 5 bases and J shed 0 bases, with 12 bases lying between them. Germline CDR1 SGHRS, CDR2 YFSETQ. CDR3 nucleotide sequence: TGCGCCAGCAGACGAGGAGTATATAGCAATCAGCCCCAGCATTTT. Translated: CASRRGVYSNQPQHF.

The chain uses TRBV7-9 and TRBJ1-4, with TRBD1 matching over 7 bases. The CDR3 spans 14 residues. Germline CDR1 SEHNR, CDR2 FQNEAQ (reference sequence). J gave up 4 bases and V 6 bases, and 5 bases lay outside the gene matches. CDR3 sequence: CASRGTVDNEKLFF. The CDR3 DNA sequence: TGTGCCAGCAGAGGGACAGTCGATAATGAAAAACTGTTTTTT.

This chain joins TRBV7-9 and TRBJ2-1, with 11 bases identical to TRBD1. The CDR3 runs 15 residues. CDR1 is SEHNR, CDR2 FQNEAQ, per germline (reference sequence). The ends lost 5 bases at V and 7 bases at J; junction bases unmatched: 7. The CDR3 is CASSGRDRGRNEQFF. The CDR3 DNA reads as TGTGCCAGCAGCGGCCGGGACAGGGGGAGGAATGAGCAGTTCTTC. Full variable domain (missing parts from reference TRBV7-9 and TRBJ2-1): DTGVSQNPRHKITKRGQNVTFRCDPISEHNRLYWYRQTLGQGPEFLTYFQNEAQLEKSRLLSDRFSAERPKGSFSTLEIQRTEQGDSAMYLCASSGRDRGRNEQFFGPGTRLTVL.

The rearrangement links TRBV6-5 to TRBJ2-7, with 7 bases that match TRBD1. V shed 9 bases and J 3 bases; nucleotides not matched to a gene: 8. Germline CDR1 reads MNHEY; CDR2 reads SVGAGI. The CDR3 sequence is 13 residues long. In DNA form, the CDR3 reads TGTGCCAGTCGACAGGGAGCTGTCTACGAGCAGTACTTC. Translation: CASRQGAVYEQYF.

The V call is TRBV7-2, the J call TRBJ1-1, with 7 bases fitting TRBD1. Trimming took 4 bases from V and 2 from J; bases not matched to a gene: 7. CDR3 length: 15 residues. Germline V gives CDR1 SGHTA, CDR2 FQGNSA. For the CDR3, the DNA is TGTGCCAGCAGCTCGACAGGGTTGGGAAACACTGAAGCTTTCTTT. This encodes CASSSTGLGNTEAFF.

The CDR3 coding sequence is TGTGCCAGCAGGACCGGGACGGATCCGGGGAGGTACACCTTC. This codes for CASRTGTDPGRYTF. V usage is TRBV6-5 and J usage is TRBJ1-2; D may be TRBD1 (5 bases). V was clipped by 6 bases and J by 11 bases, with 22 bases between them. CDR3 length: 14 amino acids. Germline values: CDR1 MNHEY, CDR2 SVGAGI.

V and J are TRBV27 and TRBJ1-4, with D tentatively TRBD1 (6 bases). There are 13 residues in the CDR3. V dropped 6 bases and J dropped 5 bases, with 10 bases sitting between them. The germline gives CDR1 MNHEY, CDR2 SMNVEV (reference sequence). The CDR3 DNA reads as TGTGCCAGCAGAATCACAGGGAATGAAAAACTGTTTTTT. Translation gives CASRITGNEKLFF.

The gene calls are TRBV10-2 and TRBJ1-5; no clear D. V lost 1 base and J lost 9, with 13 bases in between. The CDR3 length is 14 residues. Germline lookup yields CDR1 WSHSY and CDR2 SAAADI. In DNA form, the CDR3 reads TGCGCCAGCAGTGAGTTTTTGGCGGGATCGCCCCAGCATTTT. Amino acid sequence: CASSEFLAGSPQHF.

The J gene is TRBJ2-2, the V gene TRBV10-3; 12 bases agree with TRBD2. CDR1 is ENHRY and CDR2 is SYGVKD in the germline V gene. After removal of 8 bases from V and 5 bases from J, the junction contained 9 bases not matched to a gene. The CDR3 extends over 16 amino acids. CDR3 loop: CAIQGLAGTRTGELFF. In DNA form, the CDR3 reads TGTGCCATCCAAGGACTAGCGGGAACGCGGACCGGGGAGCTGTTTTTT.

The chain couples TRBV12-5 to TRBJ2-7; D not resolved. Germline CDR1 and CDR2: LGHNT and FRNRAP. This CDR3 contains 14 residues. V lost 2 bases to trimming and J lost 1 base, with 9 bases between them. The CDR3 sequence: CASGLPVLSYEQYF. The DNA for the CDR3 is TGTGCTAGTGGTTTGCCCGTCCTATCCTACGAGCAGTACTTC.

The chain recombines TRBV27 with TRBJ2-6; the match to TRBD1 covers 12 bases. The germline V gene has CDR1 MNHEY and CDR2 SMNVEV (reference sequence). This CDR3 contains 21 residues. Trimming at V came to 5 bases and at J to 4 bases, leaving 18 bases not matched to a gene. CDR3 amino acids: CASSPHPLSGTGGSGANVLTF. CDR3 in DNA: TGTGCCAGCAGTCCACACCCCTTATCCGGGACAGGGGGCTCCGGGGCCAACGTCCTGACTTTC.

The J gene is TRBJ1-2, the V gene TRBV11-2; D might be TRBD1 (6 bases). The length of the CDR3 is 14 residues. The germline CDR1 and CDR2 sequences are SGHAT and FQNNGV. V lost 5 bases to trimming and J lost 8 bases, with 18 bases between them. CDR3 in DNA: TGTGCCAGCAGCCGCAATCGACAGGAGAGAGGCTACACCTTC. Translated: CASSRNRQERGYTF.

For the CDR3, the DNA is TGTGCCAGTAGTAGAGAACAGCCAACTAATGAAAAACTGTTTTTT. The encoded protein is CASSREQPTNEKLFF. The rearrangement links TRBV19 to TRBJ1-4; unclear D gene. Germline-derived CDR1 and CDR2 are LNHDA and SQIVND (reference sequence). The CDR3 is made up of 15 amino acids. Deletions cut 4 bases from V and 0 bases from J, with 9 bases between.

The V gene is TRBV28, the J gene TRBJ2-5, with 11 bases that match TRBD1. Germline V CDR1 and CDR2: MDHEN, SYDVKM. The CDR3 is 13 residues long. Trimming cost V 8 bases and J 4 bases; bases outside gene matches: 3. The CDR3 sequence is CASRTGGRETQYF. The CDR3 DNA reads as TGTGCCAGCCGGACAGGGGGCAGAGAGACCCAGTACTTC. The complete variable domain, with remaining parts taken from reference TRBV28 and TRBJ2-5, reads DVKVTQSSRYLVKRTGEKVFLECVQDMDHENMFWYRQDPGLGLRLIYFSYDVKMKEKGDIPEGYSVSREKKERFSLILESASTNQTSMYLCASRTGGRETQYFGPGTRLLVL.

The chain links TRBV6-5 to TRBJ2-7; D is perhaps TRBD2 (5 bases). The V gene's germline CDR1 is MNHEY and CDR2 SVGAGI. This CDR3 is 14 amino acids long. V lost 5 bases and J lost 3, with 14 bases in between. The CDR3 protein is CASSNTYGVYEQYF. DNA of the CDR3: TGTGCCAGCAGTAACACCTACGGGGTCTACGAGCAGTACTTC.

The chain couples TRBV28 to TRBJ2-5, with 7 bases lining up with TRBD1. The end of the DNA fits TRBJ2-7 better, so the J call may be wrong. This CDR3 comprises 11 residues. Germline CDR1 MDHEN, CDR2 SYDVKM. The CDR3 bases are TGTGCCAGCAGAGACAGGGTCGAGCAGTACTTC. Amino acid sequence: CASRDRVEQYF.

V and J are TRBV7-2 and TRBJ2-7; 7 bases match TRBD1. The CDR3 is made up of 15 amino acids. Unmatched junction bases numbered 12, after V lost 4 bases and J lost 6 bases. Germline V CDR1 and CDR2: SGHTA, FQGNSA. The CDR3 is CASSSLPGQSPEQYF. DNA of the CDR3: TGTGCCAGCAGCTCCTTACCGGGACAGTCCCCCGAGCAGTACTTC.

The chain couples TRBV30 to TRBJ2-7, with 8 bases aligning to TRBD1. Germline lookup yields CDR1 GTSNPN and CDR2 SVGIG (reference sequence). The junction had 7 bases not matched to a gene; V was cut back by 4 bases and J by 5 bases. This CDR3 spans 13 amino acids. CDR3 protein: CAWKVSGGNEQYF. The CDR3, as DNA: TGTGCCTGGAAAGTGTCAGGGGGCAACGAGCAGTACTTC.

The rearrangement uses TRBV5-1 and TRBJ1-1, with TRBD1 matching 7 bases. Per the germline V gene, CDR1 is SGHRS and CDR2 is YFSETQ. V gave up 3 bases and J gave up 7 bases; unmatched junction bases: 9. CDR3 size: 14 residues. CDR3 amino acids: CASSYDRVSYEAFF. The CDR3 DNA reads as TGCGCCAGCAGCTATGACAGGGTATCTTATGAAGCTTTCTTT.

The chain joins TRBV6-5 to TRBJ1-5; TRBD1 might be the D (5 bases). V was pared by 0 bases and J by 6 bases, with 12 bases between. Germline V gene sequence: CDR1 MNHEY, CDR2 SVGAGI. This CDR3 is 15 amino acids long. CDR3 nucleotide sequence: TGTGCCAGCAGTTACTCGGCGGGGGGAGGTCAGCCCCAGCATTTT. It is translated as CASSYSAGGGQPQHF.